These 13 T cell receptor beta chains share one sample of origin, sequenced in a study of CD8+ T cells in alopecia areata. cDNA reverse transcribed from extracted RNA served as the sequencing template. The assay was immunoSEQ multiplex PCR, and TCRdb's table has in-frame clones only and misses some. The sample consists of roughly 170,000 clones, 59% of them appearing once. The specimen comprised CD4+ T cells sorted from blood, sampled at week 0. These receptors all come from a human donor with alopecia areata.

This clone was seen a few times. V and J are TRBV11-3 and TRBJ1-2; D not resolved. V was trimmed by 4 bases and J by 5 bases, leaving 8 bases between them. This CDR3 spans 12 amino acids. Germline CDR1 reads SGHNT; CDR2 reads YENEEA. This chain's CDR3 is CASSSGQYGYTF. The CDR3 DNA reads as TGTGCCAGCAGCTCCGGGCAGTATGGCTACACCTTC.

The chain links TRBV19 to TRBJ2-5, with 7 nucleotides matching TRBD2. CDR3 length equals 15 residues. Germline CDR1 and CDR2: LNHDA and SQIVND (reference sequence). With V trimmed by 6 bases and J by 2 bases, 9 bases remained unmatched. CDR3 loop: CASSVLLAWQETQYF. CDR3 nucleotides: TGTGCCAGTAGCGTACTACTAGCGTGGCAAGAGACCCAGTACTTC.

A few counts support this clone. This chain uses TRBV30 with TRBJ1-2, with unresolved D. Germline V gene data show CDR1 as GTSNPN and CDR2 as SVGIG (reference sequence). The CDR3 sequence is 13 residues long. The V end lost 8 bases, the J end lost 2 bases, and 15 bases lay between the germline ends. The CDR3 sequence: CAAFSDNNYGYTF. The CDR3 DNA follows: TGTGCCGCCTTCTCCGACAACAACTATGGCTACACCTTC.

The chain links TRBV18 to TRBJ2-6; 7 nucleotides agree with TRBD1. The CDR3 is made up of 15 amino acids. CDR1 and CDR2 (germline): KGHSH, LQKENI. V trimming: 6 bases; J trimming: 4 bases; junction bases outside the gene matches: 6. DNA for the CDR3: TGTGCCAGCTCCCACAGGGGAGCCGGGGCCAACGTCCTGACTTTC. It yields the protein CASSHRGAGANVLTF.

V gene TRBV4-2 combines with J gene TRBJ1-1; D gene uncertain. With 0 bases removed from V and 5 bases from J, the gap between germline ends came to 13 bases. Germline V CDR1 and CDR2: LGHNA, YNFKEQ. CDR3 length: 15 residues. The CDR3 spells CASSQELRGETEAFF. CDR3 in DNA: TGTGCCAGCAGCCAAGAGCTACGGGGAGAAACTGAAGCTTTCTTT.

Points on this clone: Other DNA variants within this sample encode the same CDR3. The CDR3 DNA sequence: TGCGCCAGCAGCCTCCGGGACAGGAGGAACAATGAGCAGTTCTTC. Encoded protein: CASSLRDRRNNEQFF. This rearrangement joins TRBV5-1 to TRBJ2-1, with TRBD1 matching 8 bases. The V gene's germline CDR1 is SGHRS and CDR2 YFSETQ. V dropped 4 bases and J dropped 5; count of bases not matched to a gene: 8. The CDR3 consists of 15 residues.

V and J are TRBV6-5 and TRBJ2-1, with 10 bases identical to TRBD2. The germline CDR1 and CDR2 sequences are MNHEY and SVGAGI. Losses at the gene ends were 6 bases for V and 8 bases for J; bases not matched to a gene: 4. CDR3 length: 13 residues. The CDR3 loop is CASSERGGHEQFF. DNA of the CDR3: TGTGCCAGCAGCGAGCGGGGGGGCCATGAGCAGTTCTTC.

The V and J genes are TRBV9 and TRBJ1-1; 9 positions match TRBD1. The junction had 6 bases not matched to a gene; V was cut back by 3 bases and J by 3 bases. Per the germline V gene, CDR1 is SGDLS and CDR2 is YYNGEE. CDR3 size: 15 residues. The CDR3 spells CASSAGQGRDTEAFF. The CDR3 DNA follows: TGTGCCAGCAGCGCAGGACAGGGGAGGGACACTGAAGCTTTCTTT. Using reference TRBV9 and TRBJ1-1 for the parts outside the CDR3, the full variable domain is DSGVTQTPKHLITATGQRVTLRCSPRSGDLSVYWYQQSLDQGLQFLIQYYNGEERAKGNILERFSAQQFPDLHSELNLSSLELGDSALYFCASSAGQGRDTEAFFGQGTRLTVV.

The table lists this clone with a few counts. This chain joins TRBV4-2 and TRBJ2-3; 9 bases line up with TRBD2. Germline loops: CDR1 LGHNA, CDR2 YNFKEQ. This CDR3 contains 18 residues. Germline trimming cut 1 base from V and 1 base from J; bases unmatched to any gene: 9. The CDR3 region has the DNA TGTGCCAGCAGCCAAGCGTCGCGGGGGGGCCTTGGCACAGATACGCAGTATTTT. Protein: CASSQASRGGLGTDTQYF.

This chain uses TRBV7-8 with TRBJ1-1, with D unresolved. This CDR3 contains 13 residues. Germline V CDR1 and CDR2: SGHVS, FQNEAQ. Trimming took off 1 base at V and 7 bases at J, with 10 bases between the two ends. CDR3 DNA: TGTGCCAGCAGCTTAGTCCGGGGAGGTGAAGCTTTCTTT. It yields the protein CASSLVRGGEAFF. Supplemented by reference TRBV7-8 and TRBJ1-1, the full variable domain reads GAGVSQSPRYKVAKRGQDVALRCDPISGHVSLFWYQQALGQGPEFLTYFQNEAQLDKSGLPSDRFFAERPEGSVSTLKIQRTQQEDSAVYLCASSLVRGGEAFFGQGTRLTVV.

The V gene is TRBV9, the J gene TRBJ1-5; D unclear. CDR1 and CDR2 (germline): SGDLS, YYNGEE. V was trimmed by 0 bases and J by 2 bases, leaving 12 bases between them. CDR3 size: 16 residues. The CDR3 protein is CASSVGPHGGNQPQHF. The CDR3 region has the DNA TGTGCCAGCAGCGTAGGGCCCCACGGCGGCAATCAGCCCCAGCATTTT. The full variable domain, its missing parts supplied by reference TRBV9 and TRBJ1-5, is DSGVTQTPKHLITATGQRVTLRCSPRSGDLSVYWYQQSLDQGLQFLIQYYNGEERAKGNILERFSAQQFPDLHSELNLSSLELGDSALYFCASSVGPHGGNQPQHFGDGTRLSIL.

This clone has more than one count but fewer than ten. The DNA for the CDR3 is TGCAGCGTTCATGCGTCAGGGGATGGCTACACCTTC. Residues: CSVHASGDGYTF. This sequence joins TRBV29-1 and TRBJ1-2, with D perhaps matching TRBD1 (6 bases). Germline V lookup: CDR1 SQVTM, CDR2 ANQGSEA. Trimming stripped 5 bases from V and 6 bases from J, with 13 bases between. There are 12 residues in the CDR3.

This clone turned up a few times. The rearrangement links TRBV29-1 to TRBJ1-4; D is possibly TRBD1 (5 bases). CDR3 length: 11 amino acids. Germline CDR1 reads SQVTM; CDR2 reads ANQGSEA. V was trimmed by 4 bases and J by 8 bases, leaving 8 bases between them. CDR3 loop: CSVGGAEKLFF. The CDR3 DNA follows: TGCAGCGTTGGAGGGGCCGAAAAACTGTTTTTT.